These 6 T cell receptor beta chains originate from one sample sequenced in a study of T-cell memory formation after mild COVID-19. MiXCR, applied by TCRdb to the 5' RACE reads, yields one record per CDR3 protein. Of a few hundred thousand distinct CDR3 sequences in the sample, around a fifth are singletons; the top ten hold 9.5% to 15%. Sequencing input: PBMCs or a T cell subset sorted from them (not recorded which). These receptors were taken from an adult woman who had mild COVID-19 (a few samples of this study predate the infection). Cell type and time point are not known.

This clonotype was observed a handful of times. The rearrangement uses TRBV9 and TRBJ1-4; the D gene is possibly TRBD1 (6 bases). Trimming removed 2 bases at V and 8 bases at J, with 13 bases between. CDR1 is SGDLS and CDR2 is YYNGEE in the germline V gene. The CDR3 is 14 residues long. DNA for the CDR3: TGTGCCAGCAGCGTGGGACATTTTGAAGAAAAACTGTTTTTT. This translates into CASSVGHFEEKLFF.

V gene TRBV6-5 combines with J gene TRBJ2-7, with no clear D. V dropped 5 bases and J dropped 0 bases, with 14 bases sitting between them. CDR3 length: 15 amino acids. The germline gives CDR1 MNHEY, CDR2 SVGAGI. Here the CDR3 reads CASSRGSRSSYEQYF. CDR3 sequence (DNA): TGTGCCAGCAGTCGTGGATCCAGGAGCTCCTACGAGCAGTACTTC.

The table lists this clonotype with many counts. The rearrangement links TRBV5-1 to TRBJ2-2, with TRBD2 matching over 7 bases. With 4 bases clipped from V and 4 bases from J, the junction kept 10 bases outside the gene matches. Germline lookup yields CDR1 SGHRS and CDR2 YFSETQ. The CDR3 length is 16 residues. This chain's CDR3 is CASSAPGTIFTGELFF. CDR3 nucleotides: TGCGCCAGCAGCGCCCCCGGGACTATATTCACCGGGGAGCTGTTTTTT.

The V gene is TRBV9, the J gene TRBJ1-4, with a tentative D call TRBD1 (5 bases). The CDR3 runs to 17 residues. CDR1 and CDR2 (germline): SGDLS, YYNGEE. The V gene lost 0 bases and the J gene lost 5 bases, with 17 bases spanning the gap. The CDR3 nucleotides read TGTGCCAGCAGCGTAGCCTCAGGGCCAGGGATGAATGAAAAACTGTTTTTT. The encoded protein is CASSVASGPGMNEKLFF.

The chain employs TRBV4-2 and TRBJ2-3; tentative D call: TRBD2 (6 bases). V was trimmed by 0 bases and J by 2 bases, leaving 15 bases between them. The CDR3 sequence is 17 residues long. CDR1 is LGHNA and CDR2 is YNFKEQ in the germline V gene. CDR3 protein: CASSQEARGKATDTQYF. The CDR3 coding sequence is TGTGCCAGCAGCCAAGAGGCACGGGGGAAAGCCACAGATACGCAGTATTTT.

This clonotype was detected ten times or more. The rearrangement links TRBV9 to TRBJ2-3, with D tentatively TRBD1 (6 bases). Looked up from germline, CDR1 is SGDLS and CDR2 is YYNGEE. V lost 5 bases to trimming and J lost 0 bases, with 13 bases between them. The CDR3 runs to 15 residues. This CDR3 is CASSRGQGSTDTQYF. The CDR3 DNA reads as TGTGCCAGCAGTAGGGGCCAGGGGAGCACAGATACGCAGTATTTT.